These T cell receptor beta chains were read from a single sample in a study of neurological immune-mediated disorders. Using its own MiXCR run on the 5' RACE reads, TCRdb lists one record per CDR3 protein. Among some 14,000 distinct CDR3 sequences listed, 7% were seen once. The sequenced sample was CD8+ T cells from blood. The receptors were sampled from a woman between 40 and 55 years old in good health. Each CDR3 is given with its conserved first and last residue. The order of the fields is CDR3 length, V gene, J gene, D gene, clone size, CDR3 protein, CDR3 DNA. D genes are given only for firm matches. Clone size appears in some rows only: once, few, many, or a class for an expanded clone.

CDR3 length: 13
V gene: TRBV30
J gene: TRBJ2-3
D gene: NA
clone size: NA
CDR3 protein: CAWSVGAPGLQYF
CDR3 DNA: TGTGCCTGGAGCGTGGGGGCCCCAGGGTTGCAGTATTTT

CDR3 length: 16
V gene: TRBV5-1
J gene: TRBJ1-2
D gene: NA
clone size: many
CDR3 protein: CASSLGQFEGLIGYTF
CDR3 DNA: TGCGCCAGCAGCTTGGGTCAATTTGAGGGACTTATCGGCTACACCTTC

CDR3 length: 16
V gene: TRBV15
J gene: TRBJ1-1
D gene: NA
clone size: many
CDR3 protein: CATSRLPREMNTEAFF
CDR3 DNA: TGTGCCACCAGCAGGCTTCCCCGGGAGATGAACACTGAAGCTTTCTTT

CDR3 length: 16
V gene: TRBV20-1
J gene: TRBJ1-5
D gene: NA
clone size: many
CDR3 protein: CSARGFGPRRLEPQHF
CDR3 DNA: TGCAGTGCTAGAGGCTTTGGTCCCAGACGGTTAGAGCCCCAGCATTTT

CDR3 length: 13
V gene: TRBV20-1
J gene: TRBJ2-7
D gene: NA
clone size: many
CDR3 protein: CSARPQGVREQYF
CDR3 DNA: TGCAGTGCTAGACCTCAAGGGGTCAGGGAGCAGTACTTC

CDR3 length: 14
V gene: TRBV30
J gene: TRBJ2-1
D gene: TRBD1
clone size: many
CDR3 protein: CAWSADREYNEQFF
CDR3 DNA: TGTGCCTGGAGTGCCGACAGGGAGTACAATGAGCAGTTCTTC

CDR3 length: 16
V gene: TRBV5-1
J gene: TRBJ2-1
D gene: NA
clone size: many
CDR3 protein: CASSYAASVEYNEQFF
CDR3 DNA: TGCGCCAGCAGCTACGCCGCCAGCGTCGAATACAATGAGCAGTTCTTC

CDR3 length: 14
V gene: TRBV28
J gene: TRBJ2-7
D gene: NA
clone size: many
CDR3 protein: CASSLLQELGEQYF
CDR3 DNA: TGTGCCAGCAGTTTATTGCAGGAATTAGGCGAGCAGTACTTC

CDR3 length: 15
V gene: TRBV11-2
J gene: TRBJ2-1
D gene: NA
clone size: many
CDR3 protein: CASSLVEGARNEQFF
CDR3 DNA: TGTGCCAGCAGCTTAGTGGAGGGGGCTCGCAATGAGCAGTTCTTC

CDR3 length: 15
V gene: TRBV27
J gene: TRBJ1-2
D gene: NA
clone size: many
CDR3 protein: CASSPTTGRLYGYTF
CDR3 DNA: TGTGCCAGCAGTCCGACGACAGGCCGACTCTATGGCTACACCTTC

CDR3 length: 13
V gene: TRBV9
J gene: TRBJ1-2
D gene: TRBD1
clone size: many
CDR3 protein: CASSPDRDYGFTF
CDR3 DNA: TGTGCCAGCAGCCCTGACAGGGACTATGGCTTCACCTTC

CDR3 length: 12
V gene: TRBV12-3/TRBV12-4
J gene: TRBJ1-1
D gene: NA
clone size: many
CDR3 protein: CASSLGGAEAFF
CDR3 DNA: TGTGCCAGCAGTTTGGGAGGGGCTGAAGCTTTCTTT

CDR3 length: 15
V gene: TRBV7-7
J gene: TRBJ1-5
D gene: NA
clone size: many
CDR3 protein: CASSRSSFSNQPQHF
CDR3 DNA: TGTGCCAGCAGCCGGTCCTCTTTTAGCAATCAGCCCCAGCATTTT

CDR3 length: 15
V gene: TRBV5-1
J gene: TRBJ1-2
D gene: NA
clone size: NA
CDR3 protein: CASSPQSQGGYGYTF
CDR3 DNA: TGCGCCAGCAGCCCGCAGTCTCAGGGCGGCTATGGCTACACCTTC

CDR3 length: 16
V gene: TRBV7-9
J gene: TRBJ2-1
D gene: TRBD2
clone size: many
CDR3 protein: CASSLGTSGHYNEQFF
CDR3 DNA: TGTGCCAGCAGCTTAGGGACTAGCGGCCACTACAATGAGCAGTTCTTC

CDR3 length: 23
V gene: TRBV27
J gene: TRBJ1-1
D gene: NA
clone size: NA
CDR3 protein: CASSLFMGVDQPQHFGDGTEAFF
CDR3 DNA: NA

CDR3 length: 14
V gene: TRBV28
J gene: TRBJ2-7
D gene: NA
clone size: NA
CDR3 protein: CACSVRDDSYEQYF
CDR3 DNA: TGTGCCTGCAGCGTAAGGGATGACTCCTACGAGCAGTACTTC